Following are 5 T cell receptor beta chains from one sample sequenced in a study of cytomegalovirus exposure and HLA in healthy donors. This PCR relied on a set of 60 Vbeta primers and 13 Jbeta primers. The data were produced by immunoSEQ multiplex PCR, yet TCRdb's version contains in-frame clones alone and is incomplete. The table lists 150,000 or so clones, around four fifths of them singletons. Sequencing was carried out using PBMCs. The receptors originated from a young man in good health and CMV-seronegative.

This chain links TRBV19 with TRBJ2-6, with D maybe TRBD1 (6 bases). With 3 bases removed from V and 0 bases from J, the gap between germline ends came to 15 bases. This CDR3 contains 18 residues. Germline loops: CDR1 LNHDA, CDR2 SQIVND (reference sequence). The DNA for the CDR3 is TGTGCCAGTAGTATCAGGGGACAAGAATTCTCTGGGGCCAACGTCCTGACTTTC. Translation gives CASSIRGQEFSGANVLTF. Based on the CDR3 plus reference TRBV19 and TRBJ2-6, the full variable domain is DGGITQSPKYLFRKEGQNVTLSCEQNLNHDAMYWYRQDPGQGLRLIYYSQIVNDFQKGDIAEGYSVSREKKESFPLTVTSAQKNPTAFYLCASSIRGQEFSGANVLTFGAGSRLTVL.

The chain combines TRBV5-1 with TRBJ2-2; maybe TRBD2 (6 bases). Germline loops: CDR1 SGHRS, CDR2 YFSETQ. The CDR3 loop spans 13 amino acids. V was trimmed by 5 bases and J by 5 bases, leaving 10 bases between them. The CDR3 coding sequence is TGCGCCAGCAGTGGAGGGACGACCGGGGAGCTGTTTTTT. Translation: CASSGGTTGELFF. Full variable domain (remainder filled in from reference TRBV5-1 and TRBJ2-2): KAGVTQTPRYLIKTRGQQVTLSCSPISGHRSVSWYQQTPGQGLQFLFEYFSETQRNKGNFPGRFSGRQFSNSRSEMNVSTLELGDSALYLCASSGGTTGELFFGEGSRLTVL.

V gene TRBV7-3 combines with J gene TRBJ1-2; 7 bases match TRBD1. V gave up 5 bases and J gave up 4 bases; unmatched junction bases: 7. The CDR3 sequence is 14 residues long. Germline loops: CDR1 SGHTA, CDR2 FQGTGA. The DNA of the CDR3 is TGTGCCAGCAGCCCACAGGGGCTCGGCTATGGCTACACCTTC. Translated: CASSPQGLGYGYTF. The full variable domain, completed using reference TRBV7-3 and TRBJ1-2, is GAGVSQTPSNKVTEKGKYVELRCDPISGHTALYWYRQSLGQGPEFLIYFQGTGAADDSGLPNDRFFAVRPEGSVSTLKIQRTERGDSAVYLCASSPQGLGYGYTFGSGTRLTVV.

The chain joins TRBV11-2 to TRBJ1-2, with D maybe TRBD1 (6 bases). Germline loops: CDR1 SGHAT, CDR2 FQNNGV. Trimming removed 3 bases at V and 6 bases at J, with 11 bases between. The CDR3 length is 13 residues. In nucleotides, the CDR3 is TGTGCCAGCAGCTTTGAGGGGGACCATGGCTACACCTTC. Its translation: CASSFEGDHGYTF. Using reference TRBV11-2 and TRBJ1-2 for the parts outside the CDR3, the full variable domain is EAGVAQSPRYKIIEKRQSVAFWCNPISGHATLYWYQQILGQGPKLLIQFQNNGVVDDSQLPKDRFSAERLKGVDSTLKIQPAKLEDSAVYLCASSFEGDHGYTFGSGTRLTVV.

This clone was observed once. The V and J genes are TRBV28 and TRBJ1-5; 7 bases line up with TRBD1. This CDR3 has 16 residues. The germline V gene encodes CDR1 MDHEN and CDR2 SYDVKM. V was clipped by 5 bases and J by 3 bases; unmatched bases: 10. CDR3 region: CASSLSSTGNNQPQHF. CDR3 in DNA: TGTGCCAGCAGTCTATCCTCGACAGGGAACAATCAGCCCCAGCATTTT.